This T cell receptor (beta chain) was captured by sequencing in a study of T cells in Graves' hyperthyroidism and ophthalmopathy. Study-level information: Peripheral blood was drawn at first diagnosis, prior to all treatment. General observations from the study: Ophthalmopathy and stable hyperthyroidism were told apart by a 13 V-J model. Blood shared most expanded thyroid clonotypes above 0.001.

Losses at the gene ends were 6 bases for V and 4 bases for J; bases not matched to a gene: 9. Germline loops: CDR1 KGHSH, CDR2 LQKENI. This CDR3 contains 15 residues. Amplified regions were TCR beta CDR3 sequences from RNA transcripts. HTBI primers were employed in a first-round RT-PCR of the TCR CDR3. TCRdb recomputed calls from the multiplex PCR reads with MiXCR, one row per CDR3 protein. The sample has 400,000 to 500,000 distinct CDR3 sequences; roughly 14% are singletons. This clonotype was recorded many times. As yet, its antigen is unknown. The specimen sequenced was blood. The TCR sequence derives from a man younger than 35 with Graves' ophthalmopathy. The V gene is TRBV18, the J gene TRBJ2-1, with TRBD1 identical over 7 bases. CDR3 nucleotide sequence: TGTGCCAGCTCGCCGCCCGGGACAGAATACAATGAGCAGTTCTTC. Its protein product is CASSPPGTEYNEQFF. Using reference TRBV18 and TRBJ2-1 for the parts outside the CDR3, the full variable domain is NAGVMQNPRHLVRRRGQEARLRCSPMKGHSHVYWYRQLPEEGLKFMVYLQKENIIDESGMPKERFSAEFPKEGPSILRIQQVVRGDSAAYFCASSPPGTEYNEQFFGPGTRLTVL.